The following is a T cell receptor beta chain sequence with its context. V gave up 0 bases and J gave up 6 bases, with 14 bases separating them. CDR3 length: 15 residues. Germline CDR1 is MNHEY and CDR2 is SVGEGT. A mixed TRB-A/B primer pool amplified rearranged TRB by multiplex touch-down PCR. TCRdb analysed the multiplex PCR reads with MiXCR anew, one entry per CDR3 protein. Of about 6,400 distinct CDR3 sequences listed, roughly 29% were seen once; the top ten hold 6.6%. The data derive from a study of T cell repertoires in aging, cancer and after chemotherapy. Study context: Roughly 8.9 million TCR reads were in the whole dataset.

The template was genomic DNA from peripheral blood, not RNA. The chain recombines TRBV6-2 or TRBV6-3 with TRBJ1-1, with a weak D call TRBD1 (5 bases). The sample taken for sequencing was blood. The clonotype originates from a human donor in good health. As DNA, the CDR3 is TGTGCCAGCAGTTACTCTGGGCGGGGAGGGGCTGAAGCTTTCTTT. Protein product: CASSYSGRGGAEAFF.